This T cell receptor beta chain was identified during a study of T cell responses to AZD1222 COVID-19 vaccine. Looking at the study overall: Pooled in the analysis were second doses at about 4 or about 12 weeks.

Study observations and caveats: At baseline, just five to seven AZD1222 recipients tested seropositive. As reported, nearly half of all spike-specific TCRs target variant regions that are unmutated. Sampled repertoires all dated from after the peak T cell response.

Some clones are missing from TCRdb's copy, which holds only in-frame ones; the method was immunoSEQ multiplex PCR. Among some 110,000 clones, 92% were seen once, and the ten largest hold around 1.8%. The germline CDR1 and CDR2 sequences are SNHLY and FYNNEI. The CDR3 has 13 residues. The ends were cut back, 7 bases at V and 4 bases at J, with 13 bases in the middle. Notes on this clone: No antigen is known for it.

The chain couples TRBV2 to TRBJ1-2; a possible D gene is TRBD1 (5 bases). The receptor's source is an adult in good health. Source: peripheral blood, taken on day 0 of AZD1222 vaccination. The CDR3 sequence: CASKGNAGYGYTF. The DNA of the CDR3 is TGTGCCAGCAAGGGGAACGCAGGCTATGGCTACACCTTC.